The 31 T cell receptor beta chains below all came from one sample that was sequenced in a study of T-cell memory formation after mild COVID-19. Via MiXCR, TCRdb re-called the 5' RACE reads, giving one row per CDR3 protein. Among around 450,000 distinct CDR3 sequences listed, 20% to 25% were seen once. Material for sequencing was PBMCs or a T cell subset sorted from them (not recorded which). Every receptor here comes from an adult woman who had mild COVID-19 (a few samples of this study predate the infection). Cell type and time point are not known.

This clonotype was observed a few times. The V gene is TRBV7-3, the J gene TRBJ1-4, with unresolved D. The germline V and J ends were trimmed by 1 base and 7 bases, with 7 bases remaining between them. This CDR3 is 13 amino acids long. Germline V lookup: CDR1 SGHTA, CDR2 FQGTGA. This CDR3 is CASSLILGEKLFF. The CDR3, as DNA: TGTGCCAGCAGCTTAATATTGGGTGAAAAACTGTTTTTT.

The chain uses TRBV6-1 and TRBJ1-1; 7 bases align to TRBD1. Germline trimming cut 0 bases from V and 4 bases from J; bases unmatched to any gene: 5. Per the germline V gene, CDR1 is MNHNS and CDR2 is SASEGT. The CDR3 length is 15 residues. The CDR3 DNA reads as TGTGCCAGCAGTGAAGCGCGCAGGGGGTTCACTGAAGCTTTCTTT. It codes for CASSEARRGFTEAFF.

A few counts support this clonotype. This chain uses TRBV12-3 or TRBV12-4 with TRBJ2-2; D possibly corresponds to TRBD2 (5 bases). This CDR3 spans 16 amino acids. The V end was cut by 5 bases, the J end by 2 bases, with 15 bases between. The CDR3 protein is CASSPPLRANTGELFF. CDR3 nucleotide sequence: TGTGCCAGCAGTCCGCCCCTGAGGGCCAACACCGGGGAGCTGTTTTTT.

The rearrangement joins TRBV27 to TRBJ2-7; TRBD1 matches at 9 bases. V dropped 1 base and J dropped 4; count of bases not matched to a gene: 11. The CDR3 extends over 17 amino acids. Germline CDR1 MNHEY, CDR2 SMNVEV (reference sequence). CDR3 residues: CASSLYPPGQGLYEQYF. The CDR3 DNA follows: TGTGCCAGCAGTTTATATCCTCCGGGACAGGGATTGTACGAGCAGTACTTC.

This clonotype was counted once. The chain uses TRBV7-9 and TRBJ2-7; 7 bases match TRBD1. This CDR3 comprises 13 residues. V lost 4 bases, J lost 5 bases, and 5 bases stayed unmatched. Looked up from germline, CDR1 is SEHNR and CDR2 is FQNEAQ (reference sequence). The CDR3 region is CASSYRQGHEQYF. CDR3 sequence (DNA): TGTGCCAGCAGCTACAGACAGGGCCACGAGCAGTACTTC.

Points on this clonotype: A much larger clone differs by one base, so this may be a read error. The chain is built from TRBV20-1 and TRBJ2-4; D is possibly TRBD1 (5 bases). CDR1 is DFQATT, CDR2 SNEGSKA, per germline (reference sequence). This CDR3 has 14 amino acids. The CDR3 bases are TGCAGGGCTAGAGATATAAGGGGTCGAAACATTCAGTACTTC. As protein: CRARDIRGRNIQYF.

This clonotype was detected a few times. This chain's CDR3 is CASSEARKQPADEQYF. DNA for the CDR3: TGTGCCAGCAGTGAAGCTAGGAAACAACCCGCCGACGAGCAGTACTTC. The rearrangement links TRBV2 to TRBJ2-7; D is unresolved. The germline CDR1 and CDR2 sequences are SNHLY and FYNNEI. V was cut by 0 bases and J by 5 bases, with 17 bases left in between. This CDR3 spans 16 amino acids. Looking up the rest from reference TRBV2 and TRBJ2-7 gives the full variable domain: EPEVTQTPSHQVTQMGQEVILRCVPISNHLYFYWYRQILGQKVEFLVSFYNNEISEKSEIFDDQFSVERPDGSNFTLKIRSTKLEDSAMYFCASSEARKQPADEQYFGPGTRLTVT.

The chain employs TRBV7-2 and TRBJ2-3; 7 nucleotides agree with TRBD2. The CDR3 spans 17 residues. Germline V CDR1 and CDR2: SGHTA, FQGNSA. Germline trimming cut 0 bases from V and 1 base from J; bases unmatched to any gene: 7. CDR3 in amino acids: CASSLAVGLVGTDTQYF. The CDR3 DNA follows: TGTGCCAGCAGCTTAGCGGTCGGACTAGTAGGCACAGATACGCAGTATTTT.

This clonotype came up a few times. The rearrangement joins TRBV30 to TRBJ2-1; 13 nucleotides line up with TRBD2. The CDR3 is 15 residues long. Germline values: CDR1 GTSNPN, CDR2 SVGIG (reference sequence). After removal of 8 bases from V and 6 bases from J, the junction contained 10 bases not matched to a gene. CDR3 coding DNA: TGTGCCGTACAACTAGCGGGGGGGGAGAGCAATGAGCAGTTCTTC. Translating it yields CAVQLAGGESNEQFF.

The chain links TRBV12-3 or TRBV12-4 to TRBJ2-2; D is unresolved. This CDR3 contains 12 residues. Trimming stripped 7 bases from V and 6 bases from J, with 9 bases between. CDR3 sequence (DNA): TGTGCCAGCACCCCCGACGCCGGGGAGCTGTTTTTT. It translates to CASTPDAGELFF.

This chain links TRBV3-1 with TRBJ2-5; the D is unclear. Germline CDR1 reads LGHDT; CDR2 reads YNNKEL (reference sequence). This CDR3 is built from 13 residues. V lost 1 base, J lost 5 bases, and 8 bases lay in between. CDR3: CASSQGNRETQYF. CDR3 sequence (DNA): TGTGCCAGCAGCCAAGGTAATCGGGAGACCCAGTACTTC.

This clonotype has only a few counts. The chain has TRBV25-1 and TRBJ2-1, with D possibly matching TRBD1 (7 bases). The CDR3 totals 16 residues. Germline V gene sequence: CDR1 MGHDK, CDR2 SYGVNS. Trimming shortened V by 0 bases and J by 4 bases, and 13 bases separated the two germline ends. The CDR3 spells CASSEYPGGLYNEQFF. For the CDR3, the DNA is TGTGCCAGCAGTGAATATCCAGGGGGGCTATACAATGAGCAGTTCTTC.

The chain links TRBV2 to TRBJ1-2; 11 nucleotides line up with TRBD1. Germline V CDR1 and CDR2: SNHLY, FYNNEI. The CDR3 has 16 amino acids. The J segment lost 5 bases and the V segment lost 0 bases, leaving 5 bases of the junction unmatched. In DNA, the CDR3 is TGTGCCAGCAGTGAAGCGCCCGGGACAGGGGGATATGGCTACACCTTC. It encodes CASSEAPGTGGYGYTF.

This clonotype was counted only a few times. This chain joins TRBV4-1 and TRBJ1-5; 10 bases match TRBD1. The CDR3 runs 17 residues. Trimming cost V 1 base and J 4 bases; bases outside gene matches: 7. The germline gives CDR1 MGHRA, CDR2 YSYEKL. CDR3 in DNA: TGCGCCAGCAGCCAAGGACAGGGGGCTTTACGGAATCAGCCCCAGCATTTT. This gives the protein CASSQGQGALRNQPQHF.

This clonotype was seen only a few times. The genes are TRBV7-9 and TRBJ2-1, with D tentatively TRBD1 or TRBD2 (6 bases each). Trimming stripped 0 bases from V and 9 bases from J, with 15 bases between. CDR3 length: 15 residues. In germline, CDR1 is SEHNR, CDR2 FQNEAQ (reference sequence). Here the CDR3 reads CASSLAALSGAEQFF. The CDR3 nucleotides read TGTGCCAGCAGCTTAGCGGCTTTGTCGGGGGCTGAGCAGTTCTTC.

This chain joins TRBV4-1 and TRBJ2-1; D ambiguous. The CDR3 length is 15 residues. Germline loops: CDR1 MGHRA, CDR2 YSYEKL. Trimming stripped 1 base from V and 1 base from J, with 8 bases between. DNA for the CDR3: TGCGCCAGCAGCCAAGGGGCTAGGTCCTACAATGAGCAGTTCTTC. Translation: CASSQGARSYNEQFF.

CDR3 in DNA: TGTGCCAGCAGCGAGGGACAGTTCTATGGCTACACCTTC. Amino acid sequence: CASSEGQFYGYTF. The rearrangement joins TRBV7-2 to TRBJ1-2; TRBD1 matches 7 bases. Germline lookup yields CDR1 SGHTA and CDR2 FQGNSA. V was clipped by 5 bases and J by 4 bases; unmatched bases: 4. The CDR3 extends over 13 amino acids.

This chain connects TRBV7-6 to TRBJ1-1, with 7 bases fitting TRBD1. The germline V gene has CDR1 SGHVS and CDR2 FNYEAQ. The CDR3 runs to 12 residues. Trimming at V came to 5 bases and at J to 7 bases, leaving 4 bases not matched to a gene. CDR3: CASSMTGLEAFF. CDR3 bases: TGTGCCAGCAGCATGACAGGGCTTGAAGCTTTCTTT.

The rearrangement joins TRBV4-2 to TRBJ1-2, with 8 bases fitting TRBD1. This CDR3 region has 16 residues. Germline V gives CDR1 LGHNA, CDR2 YNFKEQ. Trimming at V came to 0 bases and at J to 5 bases, leaving 8 bases not matched to a gene. As DNA, the CDR3 is TGTGCCAGCAGCCAAGATGCGGGACAGGCGGCGTATGGCTACACCTTC. Its protein product is CASSQDAGQAAYGYTF.

The CDR3 sequence: CASSSTGVRARGYTF. Here the CDR3 DNA reads TGTGCCAGCAGCTCTACAGGGGTGCGCGCTCGTGGCTACACCTTC. The chain couples TRBV11-1 to TRBJ1-2; 7 positions agree with TRBD1. J lost 7 bases, V lost 4 bases, and 12 bases had no gene match. This CDR3 spans 15 amino acids. Germline CDR1 and CDR2: SGHAT and FQDESV (reference sequence).

The CDR3 loop reads CASKDVGNNEQFF. The CDR3 nucleotides are TGTGCCAGCAAAGACGTGGGGAACAATGAGCAGTTCTTC. The genes are TRBV27 and TRBJ2-1; D ambiguous. CDR3 length: 13 residues. CDR1 and CDR2 from the germline V gene are MNHEY and SMNVEV (reference sequence). V lost 7 bases and J lost 5, with 12 bases in between.

The gene calls are TRBV5-4 and TRBJ1-1; D is ambiguous. Trimming took 5 bases from V and 0 from J, leaving 14 bases between them. Germline V gene sequence: CDR1 SGHNT, CDR2 YYREEE (reference sequence). The CDR3 sequence is 15 residues long. CDR3 coding DNA: TGTGCCAGCAGACGCCTCGCGGGTATGAACACTGAAGCTTTCTTT. Translation: CASRRLAGMNTEAFF.

Only a few counts were recorded for this clonotype. The V call is TRBV12-3 or TRBV12-4, the J call TRBJ1-3, with TRBD1 as a possible D gene (6 bases). CDR3 length equals 17 residues. V lost 5 bases and J 0 bases, leaving 17 bases between the germline ends. The CDR3 protein is CASSPTQGPSSGNTIYF. In DNA, the CDR3 is TGTGCCAGCAGTCCCACTCAGGGGCCAAGCTCTGGAAACACCATATATTTT.

The gene calls are TRBV20-1 and TRBJ2-1; 7 bases map to TRBD1. The CDR3 spans 13 residues. Trimming at V came to 6 bases and at J to 6 bases, leaving 8 bases not matched to a gene. The germline CDR1 and CDR2 sequences are DFQATT and SNEGSKA (reference sequence). In DNA, the CDR3 is TGCAGTGCCCGACAGGGAGTACGCAATGAGCAGTTCTTC. Its translation is CSARQGVRNEQFF.

The chain combines TRBV20-1 with TRBJ2-1; no clear D. From germline, CDR1 is DFQATT and CDR2 SNEGSKA (reference sequence). The CDR3 runs 13 residues. Trimming stripped 3 bases from V and 3 bases from J, with 9 bases between. The CDR3, as DNA: TGCAGTGCTAGCCAGCTGCACTACAATGAGCAGTTCTTC. Its protein is CSASQLHYNEQFF.

The rearrangement joins TRBV7-8 to TRBJ2-5; weak D call: TRBD2 (6 bases). Trimming took off 11 bases at V and 5 bases at J, with 9 bases between the two ends. Germline CDR1 is SGHVS and CDR2 is FQNEAQ. This CDR3 is 10 amino acids long. CDR3 in DNA: TGTGCCGGGACTCAGGAGACCCAGTACTTC. Protein: CAGTQETQYF. Variable domain in full (rest from reference TRBV7-8 and TRBJ2-5): GAGVSQSPRYKVAKRGQDVALRCDPISGHVSLFWYQQALGQGPEFLTYFQNEAQLDKSGLPSDRFFAERPEGSVSTLKIQRTQQEDSAVYLCAGTQETQYFGPGTRLLVL.

This clonotype showed up just a few times. CDR3 bases: TGTGCCAGCAGTTTATTAGGGCGAAGGGGAAACATTCAGTACTTC. It codes for CASSLLGRRGNIQYF. The rearrangement joins TRBV27 to TRBJ2-4, with a tentative D call TRBD1 (5 bases). Germline loops: CDR1 MNHEY, CDR2 SMNVEV (reference sequence). This CDR3 comprises 15 residues. The germline V and J ends were trimmed by 1 base and 6 bases, with 13 bases remaining between them.

The V gene is TRBV11-2, the J gene TRBJ2-1; D ambiguous. The CDR3 consists of 15 residues. Trimming removed 2 bases from V and 2 bases from J, with 10 bases in between. Germline V gene sequence: CDR1 SGHAT, CDR2 FQNNGV. The CDR3 is CASSLRRWPYNEQFF. The CDR3 coding sequence is TGTGCCAGCAGCTTAAGGCGGTGGCCCTACAATGAGCAGTTCTTC.

This clonotype appeared a few times. The chain is built from TRBV6-5 and TRBJ2-7; 7 bases are a match to TRBD1. CDR1 and CDR2 from the germline V gene are MNHEY and SVGAGI. The CDR3 extends over 13 amino acids. Germline trimming cut 5 bases from V and 4 bases from J; bases unmatched to any gene: 5. For the CDR3, the DNA is TGTGCCAGCAGTCGGGACAGACTTTACGAGCAGTACTTC. It specifies CASSRDRLYEQYF.

This clonotype was seen only a few times. This sequence joins TRBV7-8 and TRBJ1-2, with D unclear. This CDR3 is built from 14 residues. Germline CDR1 SGHVS, CDR2 FQNEAQ. V lost 4 bases and J lost 6, with 15 bases in between. The chain's CDR3 is CASSSTRKPHGYTF. In DNA, the CDR3 is TGTGCCAGCAGCTCCACCCGAAAGCCCCATGGCTACACCTTC.

This clonotype showed up just a few times. V gene TRBV10-3 combines with J gene TRBJ2-7, with no clear D. The CDR3 extends over 12 amino acids. The germline CDR1 and CDR2 sequences are ENHRY and SYGVKD. V was trimmed by 5 bases and J by 2 bases, leaving 7 bases between them. The DNA for the CDR3 is TGTGCCATCAGTTCCGACACCTACGAGCAGTACTTC. This sequence encodes CAISSDTYEQYF.